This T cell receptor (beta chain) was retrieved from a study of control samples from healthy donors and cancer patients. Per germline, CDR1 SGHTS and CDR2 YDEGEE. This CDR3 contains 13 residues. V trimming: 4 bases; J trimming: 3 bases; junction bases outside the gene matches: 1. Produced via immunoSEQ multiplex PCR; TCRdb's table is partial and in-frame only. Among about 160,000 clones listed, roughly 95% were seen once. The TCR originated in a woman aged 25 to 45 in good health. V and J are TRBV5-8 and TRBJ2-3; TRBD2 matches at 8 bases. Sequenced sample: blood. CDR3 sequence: CASSPGGTDTQYF. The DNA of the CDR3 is TGTGCCAGCAGCCCGGGGGGGACAGATACGCAGTATTTT. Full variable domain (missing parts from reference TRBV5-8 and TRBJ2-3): EAGVTQSPTHLIKTRGQQATLRCSPISGHTSVYWYQQALGLGLQFLLWYDEGEERNRGNFPPRFSGRQFPNYSSELNVNALELEDSALYLCASSPGGTDTQYFGPGTRLTVL.